The 5 T cell receptor beta chains given below trace back to one sample, sequenced in a study of blood T cell repertoires in COVID-19. Sequenced by immunoSEQ multiplex PCR; TCRdb stores in-frame clones only, minus some. The data show about 100,000 clones, more than 80% seen once. Sequenced input: peripheral blood. These receptors were taken from a man aged 60 to 75 with acute or convalescent COVID-19.

The CDR3 nucleotides read TGTGCCAGCAGCTCGCTAGCGGGAGTTCGTCACTCCTACAATGAGCAGTTCTTC. It specifies CASSSLAGVRHSYNEQFF. This sequence joins TRBV7-8 and TRBJ2-1; 10 bases are a match to TRBD2. CDR3 size: 18 residues. Germline V lookup: CDR1 SGHVS, CDR2 FQNEAQ. V dropped 4 bases and J dropped 0; count of bases not matched to a gene: 9.

This chain links TRBV6-2 or TRBV6-3 with TRBJ1-1, with 8 positions matching TRBD1. CDR3 length: 14 amino acids. Trimming removed 5 bases from V and 0 bases from J; junction bases left unmatched: 2. From germline, CDR1 is MNHEY and CDR2 SVGEGT. CDR3 in DNA: TGTGCCAGCAGTAACAGGGGGGTGAACACTGAAGCTTTCTTT. Amino acid sequence: CASSNRGVNTEAFF.

The gene calls are TRBV7-8 and TRBJ1-3; D is perhaps TRBD1 (6 bases). V lost 5 bases and J 2 bases, leaving 16 bases between the germline ends. The CDR3 runs 16 residues. The V gene's germline CDR1 is SGHVS and CDR2 FQNEAQ. The CDR3, as DNA: TGTGCCAGCAGCCCACTCCGGGACATTACTGGAAACACCATATATTTT. This gives the protein CASSPLRDITGNTIYF. The full variable domain, completed using reference TRBV7-8 and TRBJ1-3, is GAGVSQSPRYKVAKRGQDVALRCDPISGHVSLFWYQQALGQGPEFLTYFQNEAQLDKSGLPSDRFFAERPEGSVSTLKIQRTQQEDSAVYLCASSPLRDITGNTIYFGEGSWLTVV.

The genes are TRBV6-2 or TRBV6-3 and TRBJ2-7, with 10 bases that match TRBD1. The germline V gene has CDR1 MNHEY and CDR2 SVGEGT. V lost 5 bases and J lost 3; bases outside the gene matches: 7. This CDR3 has 15 residues. CDR3 nucleotides: TGTGCCAGCAGTGCCCGGGACAGGGGTGTCTACGAGCAGTACGTC. This gives the protein CASSARDRGVYEQYV.

V and J are TRBV21-1 and TRBJ2-3; whether TRBD2, the table's D call, matches the DNA was not checked. TRBV21-1 is noted as a pseudogene. CDR3 size: 14 residues. The CDR3: CASSKGRRTDTQYF. The CDR3 DNA is TGTGCCAGCAGCAAAGGGCGGCGCACAGATACGCAGTATTTT.